A single sample gave rise to the 16 T cell receptor beta chains below, sequenced in a study of blood T cell repertoires in COVID-19. Clones were sequenced by immunoSEQ multiplex PCR, and TCRdb holds only the in-frame ones, with some missing. This sample carries some 250,000 clones, about 90% of them seen once, and the ten largest clones take roughly 7%. Input material: peripheral blood. The receptors derive from a man aged 60 to 75 who had recovered from COVID-19.

CDR3 nucleotide sequence: TGCACCAGCAGCCAAGCTGGCAGGGGGCGAGTCTGCGCAGATACGCAGTATTTT. Its protein is CTSSQAGRGRVCADTQYF. V and J are TRBV1 and TRBJ2-3; the table's TRBD1 call for D was not verified on the DNA. TRBV1 is assigned pseudogene status. The CDR3 is made up of 18 amino acids.

This chain joins TRBV6-6 and TRBJ2-3, with D maybe TRBD1 (5 bases). CDR1 and CDR2 from the germline V gene are MNHNY and SVGAGI (reference sequence). The CDR3 length is 13 residues. Trimming removed 8 bases at V and 1 base at J, with 10 bases between. CDR3 amino acids: CASGAWGTDTQYF. CDR3 DNA sequence: TGTGCCAGCGGGGCTTGGGGCACAGATACGCAGTATTTT.

The chain uses TRBV29-1 and TRBJ1-2; D perhaps matches TRBD1 (5 bases). This CDR3 is built from 13 residues. CDR1 is SQVTM and CDR2 is ANQGSEA in the germline V gene. With 1 base removed from V and 8 bases from J, the gap between germline ends came to 14 bases. CDR3 coding DNA: TGCAGCGTTGAAGGTGGGACTGTTGCCGGCTACACCTTC. Translated, it gives CSVEGGTVAGYTF.

The chain employs TRBV5-1 and TRBJ2-7, with D perhaps TRBD1 (5 bases). CDR1 and CDR2 from the germline V gene are SGHRS and YFSETQ. CDR3 length equals 19 residues. The V end lost 0 bases, the J end lost 5 bases, and 27 bases lay between the germline ends. The CDR3 protein is CASSLAVGRSQGSPHEQYF. The CDR3 DNA sequence: TGCGCCAGCAGCTTGGCCGTAGGCCGCTCGCAGGGTTCCCCCCACGAGCAGTACTTC.

This chain joins TRBV6-5 and TRBJ1-4, with unresolved D. CDR1 is MNHEY, CDR2 SVGAGI, per germline. Trimming took off 3 bases at V and 8 bases at J, with 13 bases between the two ends. The CDR3 extends over 14 amino acids. CDR3 nucleotides: TGTGCCAGCAGTTATGAGCGGCTTGGGGAAAAACTGTTTTTT. This encodes CASSYERLGEKLFF.

This CDR3 is CASDRGTGGNEQYF. The CDR3 DNA follows: TGCGCCAGCGACCGTGGTACAGGGGGTAACGAGCAGTACTTC. This chain joins TRBV5-1 and TRBJ2-7; 8 bases are a match to TRBD1. V trimming: 7 bases; J trimming: 5 bases; junction bases outside the gene matches: 11. This CDR3 is 14 amino acids long. In germline, CDR1 is SGHRS, CDR2 YFSETQ.

The chain carries TRBV6-5 and TRBJ2-1; D possibly corresponds to TRBD1 (5 bases). The germline gives CDR1 MNHEY, CDR2 SVGAGI. The CDR3 is 13 amino acids. Trimming stripped 2 bases from V and 6 bases from J, with 8 bases between. This CDR3 reads CASSYIRANEQFF. DNA of the CDR3: TGTGCCAGCAGTTACATCAGGGCCAATGAGCAGTTCTTC.

This chain uses TRBV7-9 with TRBJ2-3; D may be TRBD2 (5 bases). CDR1 and CDR2 (germline): SEHNR, FQNEAQ (reference sequence). V dropped 6 bases and J dropped 6 bases, with 13 bases sitting between them. This CDR3 is 13 amino acids long. The DNA for the CDR3 is TGTGCCAGCAGTCCCCGGGGAGCCGATACGCAGTATTTT. It specifies CASSPRGADTQYF. The full variable domain, its missing parts supplied by reference TRBV7-9 and TRBJ2-3, is DTGVSQNPRHKITKRGQNVTFRCDPISEHNRLYWYRQTLGQGPEFLTYFQNEAQLEKSRLLSDRFSAERPKGSFSTLEIQRTEQGDSAMYLCASSPRGADTQYFGPGTRLTVL.

This clone has just one count. This chain uses TRBV14 with TRBJ2-5; no definite D call. The germline V gene has CDR1 SGHDN and CDR2 FVKESK. This CDR3 is built from 13 residues. With 4 bases removed from V and 2 bases from J, the gap between germline ends came to 8 bases. CDR3 sequence: CASSRSPQETQYF. Written as DNA, the CDR3 is TGTGCCAGCAGCCGGAGTCCTCAAGAGACCCAGTACTTC.

The chain couples TRBV7-6 to TRBJ1-1, with a tentative D call TRBD1 (6 bases). The CDR3 contains 15 residues. The V and J ends lost 1 base and 1 base respectively, with 10 bases between them. Germline V gives CDR1 SGHVS, CDR2 FNYEAQ. CDR3 in amino acids: CASSLGGQRNTEAFF. CDR3 nucleotide sequence: TGTGCCAGCAGCTTAGGGGGACAACGGAACACTGAAGCTTTCTTT.

The CDR3 DNA reads as TGTGCCAGCAGCCTGAGCCTTAGCGGGGGAACTGATGAGCAGTTCTTC. Translated, it gives CASSLSLSGGTDEQFF. The chain recombines TRBV5-4 with TRBJ2-1; 9 nucleotides match TRBD2. Losses at the gene ends were 4 bases for V and 8 bases for J; bases not matched to a gene: 13. The germline V gene has CDR1 SGHNT and CDR2 YYREEE (reference sequence). The CDR3 consists of 16 residues.

The rearrangement links TRBV7-9 to TRBJ1-2, with 7 positions matching TRBD1. Germline CDR1 reads SEHNR; CDR2 reads FQNEAQ (reference sequence). The CDR3 consists of 15 residues. Trimming took 1 base from V and 5 from J; bases not matched to a gene: 7. CDR3 sequence (DNA): TGTGCCAGCAGCTTAGTGGCCAGGGGGATATATGGCTACACCTTC. Its protein product is CASSLVARGIYGYTF.

V and J are TRBV12-3 or TRBV12-4 and TRBJ2-7; D gene uncertain. Trimming shortened V by 4 bases and J by 2 bases, and 9 bases separated the two germline ends. CDR3 length equals 13 residues. CDR3 DNA sequence: TGTGCCAGCAGTTCACAGAGACCCTACGAGCAGTACTTC. This codes for CASSSQRPYEQYF.

CDR3 loop: CASSTGQGRGEQYV. The CDR3 region has the DNA TGTGCCAGCAGCACCGGACAGGGGCGGGGCGAGCAGTACGTC. This rearrangement joins TRBV7-8 to TRBJ2-7, with 9 bases that match TRBD1. Germline V lookup: CDR1 SGHVS, CDR2 FQNEAQ. CDR3 length: 14 residues. After removal of 5 bases from V and 6 bases from J, the junction contained 8 bases not matched to a gene.

This chain links TRBV9 with TRBJ2-5, with a possible D match to TRBD1 (6 bases). V lost 0 bases and J 5 bases, leaving 14 bases between the germline ends. Germline CDR1 and CDR2: SGDLS and YYNGEE. The CDR3 is 15 amino acids. CDR3 sequence reads: CASSVGGGARETQYF. In DNA form, the CDR3 reads TGTGCCAGCAGCGTAGGTGGGGGCGCTCGGGAGACCCAGTACTTC. Based on the CDR3 plus reference TRBV9 and TRBJ2-5, the full variable domain is DSGVTQTPKHLITATGQRVTLRCSPRSGDLSVYWYQQSLDQGLQFLIQYYNGEERAKGNILERFSAQQFPDLHSELNLSSLELGDSALYFCASSVGGGARETQYFGPGTRLLVL.

The rearrangement joins TRBV2 to TRBJ1-2; 8 bases line up with TRBD1. Losses at the gene ends were 4 bases for V and 7 bases for J; bases not matched to a gene: 5. Germline V lookup: CDR1 SNHLY, CDR2 FYNNEI. The CDR3 length is 13 residues. The CDR3 spells CASSGTGRGGYTF. The CDR3 DNA reads TGTGCCAGCAGTGGGACAGGGCGTGGTGGCTACACCTTC.